These 2 T cell receptor beta chains originate from one sample sequenced in a study of blood T cell repertoires in COVID-19. Sequencing was performed with immunoSEQ multiplex PCR; in TCRdb, only in-frame clones are kept and a portion is missing. The repertoire holds under 250,000 clones, around 82% seen once, with 5.5% in the top ten. The sample was peripheral blood. Receptors were obtained from a woman between 65 and 79 years old with acute or convalescent COVID-19.

The chain combines TRBV5-4 with TRBJ2-3; 7 nucleotides match TRBD1. CDR3 length: 15 amino acids. Germline V gene lookup returns CDR1 SGHNT and CDR2 YYREEE (reference sequence). Losses at the gene ends were 5 bases for V and 4 bases for J; bases not matched to a gene: 10. In DNA form, the CDR3 reads TGTGCCAGCAGTCCACAGGGGCTTTTATCAGATACGCAGTATTTT. Encoded protein: CASSPQGLLSDTQYF.

This clone was found a few times. The J gene is TRBJ1-2, the V gene TRBV28; no clear D gene. The CDR3 extends over 12 amino acids. The V end was cut by 5 bases, the J end by 8 bases, with 12 bases between. Per germline, CDR1 MDHEN and CDR2 SYDVKM. In nucleotides, the CDR3 is TGTGCCAGCAGTGGAGGGCCTGGGGGCTACACCTTC. The encoded protein is CASSGGPGGYTF.